The 22 T cell receptor beta chains in this list originate from one sample, sequenced in a study of T cell repertoires in cytomegalovirus infection. TCRdb passed the reads through MiXCR, listing each CDR3 protein once. The sample carries around 350,000 distinct CDR3 sequences, roughly 18% recorded once. The sample was PBMCs. Receptor source: a human donor in good health (CMV status not recorded). Some clones in this sample may be carry-over from other donors' samples.

This clonotype was picked up a small number of times. The CDR3 is CASSLYQGQDQPQHF. CDR3 coding DNA: TGTGCCAGCAGTTTATATCAGGGCCAGGATCAGCCCCAGCATTTT. The V and J genes are TRBV28 and TRBJ1-5; D is perhaps TRBD1 (5 bases). V was trimmed by 1 base and J by 5 bases, leaving 12 bases between them. There are 15 residues in the CDR3. Germline CDR1 and CDR2: MDHEN and SYDVKM.

The chain has TRBV5-5 and TRBJ2-4, with D possibly being TRBD1 or TRBD2 (6 bases each). V was trimmed by 0 bases and J by 7 bases, leaving 20 bases between them. This CDR3 has 17 amino acids. Germline values: CDR1 SGHKS, CDR2 YYEKEE (reference sequence). DNA of the CDR3: TGTGCCAGCAGCTTGGGGGGGGCGCGCAACTATATGAACATTCAGTACTTC. It is translated as CASSLGGARNYMNIQYF.

This clonotype was found many times. This chain links TRBV10-3 with TRBJ1-6, with D hard to call. Germline-derived CDR1 and CDR2 are ENHRY and SYGVKD. The CDR3 totals 13 residues. Trimming shortened V by 0 bases and J by 15 bases, and 12 bases separated the two germline ends. CDR3 sequence: CAISESTAHLLHF. The DNA for the CDR3 is TGTGCCATCAGTGAGTCGACGGCCCACCTCCTCCACTTT.

This clonotype has ten or more counts. The rearrangement links TRBV6-2 or TRBV6-3 to TRBJ2-7, with D unresolved. The germline V gene has CDR1 MNHEY and CDR2 SVGEGT. The CDR3 spans 11 residues. Deletions cut 3 bases from V and 5 bases from J, with 5 bases between. CDR3 DNA: TGTGCCAGCAGTTATCCGGACGAGCAGTACTTC. As protein: CASSYPDEQYF.

This clonotype was seen many times. V gene TRBV6-1 combines with J gene TRBJ1-5, with TRBD1 as a possible D gene (6 bases). CDR1 is MNHNS, CDR2 SASEGT, per germline. V was clipped by 4 bases and J by 0 bases, with 19 bases between them. The CDR3 loop spans 18 amino acids. Here the CDR3 reads CASSGVGTRGNSNQPQHF. For the CDR3, the DNA is TGTGCCAGCAGTGGGGTAGGGACAAGAGGTAATAGCAATCAGCCCCAGCATTTT.

Only a few counts were recorded for this clonotype. The chain carries TRBV7-6 and TRBJ2-7, with D possibly TRBD2 on 5 matching bases. The CDR3 runs to 11 residues. Trimming shortened V by 10 bases and J by 4 bases, and 11 bases separated the two germline ends. The germline gives CDR1 SGHVS, CDR2 FNYEAQ. The CDR3: CATAREYEQYF. The CDR3 bases are TGTGCCACCGCAAGGGAGTACGAGCAGTACTTC.

The chain carries TRBV11-1 and TRBJ2-3, with D tentatively TRBD2 (6 bases). V lost 4 bases and J lost 3, with 11 bases in between. This CDR3 is built from 14 residues. CDR1 is SGHAT, CDR2 FQDESV, per germline (reference sequence). As DNA, the CDR3 is TGTGCCAGCAGCTGGGGACTGCGGACAGATACGCAGTATTTT. It yields the protein CASSWGLRTDTQYF.

This clonotype was counted many times. The chain recombines TRBV6-4 with TRBJ1-4, with 7 bases lining up with TRBD1. Germline assignment: CDR1 MRHNA and CDR2 SNTAGT. The trim removed 3 bases at V and 10 bases at J, leaving 5 bases unmatched. The CDR3 contains 13 residues. The CDR3 coding sequence is TGTGCCAGCAGTGAGGACAGGCGCGGAAAACTGTTTTTT. Encoded protein: CASSEDRRGKLFF.

The genes are TRBV6-2 or TRBV6-3 and TRBJ2-5; D uncertain. Per germline, CDR1 MNHEY and CDR2 SVGEGT. The V and J ends lost 7 bases and 1 base respectively, with 13 bases between them. This CDR3 spans 14 amino acids. CDR3 DNA sequence: TGTGCCAGCACTCCAAGAGGTAGCCAAGAGACCCAGTACTTC. It yields the protein CASTPRGSQETQYF.

This chain joins TRBV14 and TRBJ1-1; no firm D call. The CDR3 has 14 amino acids. V gave up 0 bases and J gave up 9 bases, with 14 bases separating them. Germline lookup yields CDR1 SGHDN and CDR2 FVKESK. This chain's CDR3 is CASSQDIWGWQAFF. The CDR3 region has the DNA TGTGCCAGCAGCCAAGATATCTGGGGATGGCAAGCTTTCTTT.

This clonotype was observed many times. The V gene is TRBV7-2, the J gene TRBJ1-5; D perhaps matches TRBD1 (5 bases). Germline CDR1 reads SGHTA; CDR2 reads FQGNSA. The CDR3 extends over 13 amino acids. V lost 4 bases to trimming and J lost 9 bases, with 13 bases between them. CDR3 sequence reads: CASSSGTSWPQHF. In nucleotides, the CDR3 is TGTGCCAGCAGCTCTGGGACCTCATGGCCCCAGCATTTT.

This rearrangement joins TRBV2 to TRBJ1-1; no definite D call. The CDR3 is 11 amino acids. Germline loops: CDR1 SNHLY, CDR2 FYNNEI. V lost 3 bases to trimming and J lost 7 bases, with 6 bases between them. The CDR3 nucleotides are TGTGCCAGCAGTGATGGGATTGAAGCTTTCTTT. Protein sequence: CASSDGIEAFF. Full variable domain (remainder filled in from reference TRBV2 and TRBJ1-1): EPEVTQTPSHQVTQMGQEVILRCVPISNHLYFYWYRQILGQKVEFLVSFYNNEISEKSEIFDDQFSVERPDGSNFTLKIRSTKLEDSAMYFCASSDGIEAFFGQGTRLTVV.

This clonotype occurred many times. This sequence joins TRBV12-3 or TRBV12-4 and TRBJ2-3; D is undetermined. This CDR3 has 14 residues. Trimming shortened V by 3 bases and J by 2 bases, and 9 bases separated the two germline ends. The CDR3 reads CASSFSLDTDTQYF. The CDR3 DNA reads as TGTGCCAGCAGTTTTTCCCTTGACACAGATACGCAGTATTTT.

This clonotype was detected many times. This chain joins TRBV20-1 and TRBJ1-5, with 9 bases lining up with TRBD1. The CDR3 has 16 residues. V was pared by 3 bases and J by 1 base, with 7 bases of the junction left unmatched. Germline V gives CDR1 DFQATT, CDR2 SNEGSKA (reference sequence). CDR3: CSARRPGTGSNQPQHF. CDR3 nucleotides: TGCAGTGCTAGGAGGCCCGGGACAGGGAGCAATCAGCCCCAGCATTTT.

This clonotype was observed many times. CDR3 coding DNA: TGTGCCAGCAGCCGAGACAGGAATAATTCACCCCTCCACTTT. Translating gives CASSRDRNNSPLHF. The chain links TRBV7-2 to TRBJ1-6, with a weak D call TRBD1 (6 bases). Trimming cost V 5 bases and J 5 bases, with 10 bases left between them. Germline assignment: CDR1 SGHTA and CDR2 FQGNSA. The CDR3 has 14 residues.

The rearrangement joins TRBV5-6 to TRBJ2-7, with 9 bases fitting TRBD1. CDR1 SGHDT and CDR2 YYEEEE come from the germline V gene. This CDR3 spans 13 amino acids. J lost 6 bases, V lost 2 bases, and 3 bases had no gene match. The CDR3 here is CASSFDRGSEQYF. Written as DNA, the CDR3 is TGTGCCAGCAGCTTTGACAGGGGGTCCGAGCAGTACTTC.

This clonotype has ten or more counts. V gene TRBV5-6 combines with J gene TRBJ2-7; D remains ambiguous. The CDR3 consists of 12 residues. Germline-derived CDR1 and CDR2 are SGHDT and YYEEEE. V was shortened by 4 bases and J by 6 bases, with 11 bases between the two germline ends. The CDR3 loop reads CASSIGVGEQYF. DNA for the CDR3: TGTGCCAGCAGCATTGGGGTGGGCGAGCAGTACTTC.

This clonotype was detected many times. The chain joins TRBV12-3 or TRBV12-4 to TRBJ2-2, with D unclear. The CDR3 spans 14 residues. Trimming removed 5 bases at V and 8 bases at J, with 15 bases between. In DNA form, the CDR3 reads TGTGCCAGCAGTCAACCGGGTCCCTGGGGGGAGCTGTTTTTT. It translates to CASSQPGPWGELFF.

This clonotype was seen at least ten times. This rearrangement joins TRBV7-2 to TRBJ1-5, with TRBD1 as a possible D gene (6 bases). CDR1 and CDR2 (germline): SGHTA, FQGNSA. This CDR3 has 13 residues. Trimming took 8 bases from V and 5 from J, leaving 13 bases between them. This chain's CDR3 is CASGWGGHQPQHF. CDR3 in DNA: TGTGCCAGCGGTTGGGGGGGCCATCAGCCCCAGCATTTT.

This clonotype turned up a few times. Here the CDR3 reads CATSREGGAVSGANVLTF. DNA of the CDR3: TGTGCCACCAGCAGAGAGGGAGGGGCCGTCTCTGGGGCCAACGTCCTGACTTTC. This chain uses TRBV15 with TRBJ2-6; TRBD2 agrees at 7 bases. From germline, CDR1 is LNHNV and CDR2 YYDKDF (reference sequence). Trimming at V came to 0 bases and at J to 0 bases, leaving 5 bases not matched to a gene. CDR3 size: 18 residues.

V usage is TRBV6-4 and J usage is TRBJ2-1; TRBD1 or TRBD2 may be the D gene (6 bases each). CDR3 length: 15 amino acids. Germline CDR1 reads MRHNA; CDR2 reads SNTAGT. The V end was cut by 2 bases, the J end by 3 bases, with 11 bases between. CDR3 DNA sequence: TGTGCCAGCAGTGACACCGGGGGCTACTACAATGAGCAGTTCTTC. This sequence encodes CASSDTGGYYNEQFF.

This clonotype was seen only a few times. CDR3 sequence reads: CASTGSGTINEQFF. CDR3 nucleotides: TGTGCCAGCACTGGTAGCGGGACTATTAATGAGCAGTTCTTC. V usage is TRBV7-4 and J usage is TRBJ2-1, with TRBD2 matching 8 bases. V lost 7 bases and J lost 7; bases outside the gene matches: 9. Germline assignment: CDR1 SGHVT and CDR2 SQSDAQ. The CDR3 runs to 14 residues.